The 18 T cell receptor beta chains listed next were all sequenced from one sample in a study of CD8 T cells in Susac syndrome. RNA was extracted with the RNeasy kit, and a quantity of roughly 0.5 to 1 ug was reverse transcribed using random hexamers. TCRdb analysed the immunoSEQ multiplex PCR reads with MiXCR anew, one entry per CDR3 protein. The data show 100,000 to 150,000 distinct CDR3 sequences, around 94% seen once. The sample comprised CD8+ T cells from PBMCs. The source is a human donor with Susac syndrome.

J is TRBJ1-2 and V is TRBV27; unclear D gene. V was clipped by 0 bases and J by 3 bases, with 8 bases between them. Per the germline V gene, CDR1 is MNHEY and CDR2 is SMNVEV (reference sequence). There are 14 residues in the CDR3. CDR3 in DNA: TGTGCCAGCAGTTTATCGCCGGGTTACTATGGCTACACCTTC. Encoded protein: CASSLSPGYYGYTF.

The CDR3 is CASSQPSYEQYF. CDR3 nucleotides: TGCGCCAGCAGCCAACCCTCGTACGAGCAGTACTTC. The chain links TRBV4-1 to TRBJ2-7; no clear D gene. The germline gives CDR1 MGHRA, CDR2 YSYEKL. The V end was cut by 2 bases, the J end by 4 bases, with 6 bases between. The CDR3 consists of 12 residues.

The chain uses TRBV13 and TRBJ1-3, with D perhaps TRBD1 (5 bases). V dropped 8 bases and J dropped 4 bases, with 21 bases sitting between them. Germline CDR1 and CDR2: PRHDT and FYEKMQ (reference sequence). CDR3 length: 16 residues. The DNA of the CDR3 is TGTGCCAGCGGTCAGGGAGGGGAATTGTCGGGAAACACCATATATTTT. It encodes CASGQGGELSGNTIYF.

This clonotype was recorded once. CDR3 DNA: TGTGCCAGCTCACCATGGGACTCTGGGGCCAACGTCCTGACTTTC. It codes for CASSPWDSGANVLTF. This sequence joins TRBV18 and TRBJ2-6; D not resolved. V dropped 2 bases and J dropped 0 bases, with 5 bases sitting between them. This CDR3 is built from 15 residues. The germline CDR1 and CDR2 sequences are KGHSH and LQKENI. Based on the CDR3 plus reference TRBV18 and TRBJ2-6, the full variable domain is NAGVMQNPRHLVRRRGQEARLRCSPMKGHSHVYWYRQLPEEGLKFMVYLQKENIIDESGMPKERFSAEFPKEGPSILRIQQVVRGDSAAYFCASSPWDSGANVLTFGAGSRLTVL.

The chain combines TRBV7-9 with TRBJ1-1; D unclear. Trimming stripped 5 bases from V and 10 bases from J, with 14 bases between. The CDR3 is 12 residues long. Germline-derived CDR1 and CDR2 are SEHNR and FQNEAQ (reference sequence). The CDR3 spells CASSHDTSGAFF. CDR3 coding DNA: TGTGCCAGCAGCCACGATACCTCCGGAGCTTTCTTT.

V usage is TRBV5-6 and J usage is TRBJ1-5; D possibly corresponds to TRBD1 (5 bases). The germline V and J ends were trimmed by 0 bases and 7 bases, with 17 bases remaining between them. The CDR3 contains 16 residues. Per the germline V gene, CDR1 is SGHDT and CDR2 is YYEEEE. CDR3 DNA: TGTGCCAGCAGCTTGGCTGTTCTTGGGGGAAACCAGCCCCAGCATTTT. This translates into CASSLAVLGGNQPQHF.

The gene calls are TRBV20-1 and TRBJ1-1; D perhaps matches TRBD1 (6 bases). This CDR3 is 13 amino acids long. Germline V gene data show CDR1 as DFQATT and CDR2 as SNEGSKA (reference sequence). Trimming took 6 bases from V and 0 from J, leaving 11 bases between them. CDR3 residues: CSATTGMNTEAFF. CDR3 DNA: TGCAGTGCAACAACAGGGATGAACACTGAAGCTTTCTTT.

The gene calls are TRBV12-3 or TRBV12-4 and TRBJ1-6; D not resolved. V was shortened by 3 bases and J by 7 bases, with 4 bases between the two germline ends. This CDR3 has 12 amino acids. The CDR3 reads CASSFGNSPLHF. The CDR3 nucleotides are TGTGCCAGCAGTTTCGGCAATTCACCCCTCCACTTT.

The table lists this clonotype with a count of one. The chain combines TRBV5-1 with TRBJ2-7; 7 nucleotides align to TRBD1. V shed 3 bases, J shed 3 bases, and the junction held 6 bases outside the gene matches. The CDR3 covers 14 residues. Germline values: CDR1 SGHRS, CDR2 YFSETQ. CDR3 loop: CASSSAGTDYEQYF. CDR3 bases: TGCGCCAGCAGCTCGGCCGGGACAGACTACGAGCAGTACTTC.

This chain joins TRBV29-1 and TRBJ2-1; 7 bases are shared with TRBD2. This CDR3 contains 17 residues. Germline CDR1 is SQVTM and CDR2 is ANQGSEA. Trimming took 3 bases from V and 8 from J; bases not matched to a gene: 19. The CDR3 loop reads CSVELKPGLVGPDEQFF. The CDR3 nucleotides read TGCAGCGTTGAGCTCAAACCCGGACTAGTTGGGCCCGATGAGCAGTTCTTC.

V and J are TRBV11-2 and TRBJ1-1, with a possible D match to TRBD1 (6 bases). The V gene's germline CDR1 is SGHAT and CDR2 FQNNGV. CDR3 length: 16 amino acids. V lost 7 bases to trimming and J lost 0 bases, with 18 bases between them. The CDR3 coding sequence is TGTGCCAGCACCAAAGGGGGGGCCCAGATGAACACTGAAGCTTTCTTT. Protein: CASTKGGAQMNTEAFF.

The chain couples TRBV4-2 to TRBJ2-7; 7 nucleotides line up with TRBD1. Unmatched junction bases numbered 4, after V lost 0 bases and J lost 5 bases. The CDR3 is 14 residues long. Germline assignment: CDR1 LGHNA and CDR2 YNFKEQ. The CDR3 loop reads CASSQEHRGDEQYF. The CDR3 DNA sequence: TGTGCCAGCAGCCAAGAGCACAGGGGCGACGAGCAGTACTTC.

Concerning this clonotype itself: The junction does not match germline at one end; this may be a read error. The gene calls are TRBV13 and TRBJ1-2; D unclear. The CDR3 totals 16 residues. The germline V gene encodes CDR1 PRHDT and CDR2 FYEKMQ (reference sequence). The CDR3 here is CASSIGNSPTSYGYTF. CDR3 nucleotide sequence: TGTGCCAGCAGCATAGGGAACAGCCCGACATCCTATGGCTACACCTTC.

This clonotype was counted only a few times. Compared with germline, one end of the junction differs, possibly owing to a read error. This chain uses TRBV13 with TRBJ2-3; 9 bases map to TRBD2. The CDR3 totals 15 residues. Germline V lookup: CDR1 PRHDT, CDR2 FYEKMQ (reference sequence). The CDR3 coding sequence is TGTGCCAGCAGCACGGCGCGGGAGGGCACGGATACGCAGTATTTT. Amino acid sequence: CASSTAREGTDTQYF. The full variable domain, completed using reference TRBV13 and TRBJ2-3, is AAGVIQSPRHLIKEKRETATLKCYPIPRHDTVYWYQQGPGQDPQFLISFYEKMQSDKGSIPDRFSAQQFSDYHSELNMSSLELGDSALYFCASSTAREGTDTQYFGPGTRLTVL.

This clonotype was counted once. The chain is built from TRBV4-3 and TRBJ2-7; the D is unclear. Germline CDR1 is LGHNA and CDR2 is YSLEER. This CDR3 spans 13 amino acids. V dropped 5 bases and J dropped 2 bases, with 10 bases sitting between them. In nucleotides, the CDR3 is TGCGCCAGCAGCGCAAGCCCGACCTACGAGCAGTACTTC. Its translation: CASSASPTYEQYF.

The count of this clonotype is one. The chain is built from TRBV5-4 and TRBJ1-1; maybe TRBD1 (6 bases). Germline V lookup: CDR1 SGHNT, CDR2 YYREEE (reference sequence). Deletions cut 4 bases from V and 3 bases from J, with 13 bases between. The CDR3 has 14 residues. CDR3 bases: TGTGCCAGCAGCCCTCAGGGGTTTGACACTGAAGCTTTCTTT. Its translation: CASSPQGFDTEAFF. The full variable domain, with the rest looked up from reference TRBV5-4 and TRBJ1-1, is ETGVTQSPTHLIKTRGQQVTLRCSSQSGHNTVSWYQQALGQGPQFIFQYYREEENGRGNFPPRFSGLQFPNYSSELNVNALELDDSALYLCASSPQGFDTEAFFGQGTRLTVV.

This clonotype was recorded only once. The chain recombines TRBV5-4 with TRBJ1-2, with a tentative D call TRBD1 (6 bases). There are 14 residues in the CDR3. V gave up 4 bases and J gave up 4 bases, with 14 bases separating them. From germline, CDR1 is SGHNT and CDR2 YYREEE (reference sequence). CDR3 DNA sequence: TGTGCCAGCAGCCAAGGGGGGAGCCCCTATGGCTACACCTTC. Residues: CASSQGGSPYGYTF.

With respect to this clonotype: The germline gene is not matched at one end of the junction; a read error may be the cause. The gene calls are TRBV20-1 and TRBJ1-1; D not certain. Germline V gives CDR1 DFQATT, CDR2 SNEGSKA (reference sequence). The CDR3 is 13 amino acids. The CDR3 bases are TGCAGTGCTAGAGATCCCACAGACACTGAAGTTTTCTTT. Encoded protein: CSARDPTDTEVFF.